This is a list of T cell receptor beta chains from one sample in a study of shared clonotypes between healthy human individuals. TCRdb keeps only in-frame clones here, not all; method: immunoSEQ multiplex PCR. The data show hundreds of thousands of clones, 95% seen once. The specimen was naive CD8+ T cells sorted from blood. Source of these receptors: a woman in her thirties in good health. Each CDR3 is given with its conserved first and last residue. Fields, in order: D gene, V gene, J gene, clone size, CDR3 protein, CDR3 DNA. D genes are given only for firm matches. A clone size is listed for some rows: how often the clone was seen (once, few, many), or a class if it is expanded.

>NA|TRBV28|TRBJ2-1|NA
CASSPLLYNEQFF
TGTGCCAGCAGTCCCCTACTATACAATGAGCAGTTCTTC
>TRBD2|TRBV29-1|TRBJ2-2|NA
CSASGLAGGVTGELFF
TGCAGCGCCTCGGGACTAGCGGGAGGCGTCACCGGGGAGCTGTTTTTT
>NA|TRBV4-2|TRBJ2-7|NA
CASSHRTSKDEQYF
TGTGCCAGCAGCCACCGCACGAGTAAGGACGAGCAGTACTTC
>TRBD2|TRBV6-1|TRBJ2-5|NA
CASTIAGVETQYF
TGTGCCAGCACCATAGCGGGAGTGGAGACCCAGTACTTC
>NA|TRBV28|TRBJ1-3|NA
CASRKSSGNTIYF
TGTGCCAGCAGAAAGAGCTCTGGAAACACCATATATTTT
>NA|TRBV5-4|TRBJ1-1|NA
CASSSDGSSTEAFF
TGTGCCAGCAGCTCGGACGGGAGTTCCACTGAAGCTTTCTTT
>NA|TRBV29-1|TRBJ2-7|NA
CSVEGGYEQYF
TGCAGCGTGGAGGGGGGCTACGAGCAGTACTTC
>NA|TRBV14|TRBJ2-7|NA
CASSQFGPSYEQYF
TGTGCCAGCAGCCAATTCGGGCCCTCCTACGAGCAGTACTTC
>NA|TRBV29-1|TRBJ2-1|NA
CSVWGDEQFF
TGCAGCGTTTGGGGGGATGAGCAGTTCTTC
>TRBD1|TRBV10-3|TRBJ1-1|NA
CAITEGAGGMNTEAFF
TGTGCCATCACCGAGGGGGCCGGGGGGATGAACACTGAAGCTTTCTTT
>TRBD1|TRBV7-9|TRBJ2-7|NA
CASSYNTGVGANEQYF
TGTGCCAGCAGCTATAACACAGGGGTAGGGGCCAACGAGCAGTACTTC
>NA|TRBV27|TRBJ2-7|once
CASSLQGTPYEQYF
TGTGCCAGCAGCTTACAGGGTACACCCTACGAGCAGTACTTC
>NA|TRBV27|TRBJ2-2|once
CASARGGGELFF
TGTGCCAGCGCACGGGGCGGCGGGGAGCTGTTTTTT
>NA|TRBV27|TRBJ2-1|NA
CASSPLSIRKPYNEQFF
TGTGCCAGCAGTCCCCTCAGTATCAGGAAGCCCTACAATGAGCAGTTCTTC
>NA|TRBV28|TRBJ2-2|once
CASSSLDTANTGELFF
TGTGCCAGCAGTTCCCTGGACACCGCGAACACCGGGGAGCTGTTTTTT
>NA|TRBV27|TRBJ2-6|NA
CASSPRDTSGANVLTF
TGTGCCAGCAGTCCCCGGGACACCTCTGGGGCCAACGTCCTGACTTTC
>NA|TRBV5-1|TRBJ1-1|NA
CASSFYRDTEAFF
TGCGCCAGCAGCTTTTACCGGGACACTGAAGCTTTCTTT
>NA|TRBV27|TRBJ1-2|NA
CASLLPGGRTSSNYGYTF
TGTGCCAGCTTACTACCCGGGGGCAGGACATCGTCTAACTATGGCTACACCTTC
>TRBD2|TRBV16|TRBJ2-1|NA
CASSPGLAGVVYNEQFF
TGTGCCAGCAGCCCTGGACTAGCGGGAGTTGTCTACAATGAGCAGTTCTTC
>NA|TRBV28|TRBJ1-4|NA
CASKPRSEKLFF
TGTGCCAGCAAACCTCGGAGTGAAAAACTGTTTTTT
>NA|TRBV13|TRBJ2-7|once
CASSLGSSYEQYF
TGTGCCAGCAGCCTCGGAAGCTCCTACGAGCAGTACTTC
>NA|TRBV10-3|TRBJ1-3|NA
CAVAGGRSGNTIYF
TGTGCCGTCGCGGGGGGACGCTCTGGAAACACCATATATTTT
>TRBD1|TRBV4-1|TRBJ2-7|once
CASSQEGRQGAGGEQYF
TGCGCCAGCAGCCAAGAGGGAAGACAGGGGGCCGGGGGCGAGCAGTACTTC
>TRBD2|TRBV29-1|TRBJ2-7|NA
CSVVVGLAGYEQYF
TGCAGCGTTGTTGTGGGCCTAGCGGGATACGAGCAGTACTTC
>NA|TRBV19|TRBJ1-1|NA
CASSNLGPEAFF
TGTGCCAGTAGTAACCTTGGGCCTGAAGCTTTCTTT